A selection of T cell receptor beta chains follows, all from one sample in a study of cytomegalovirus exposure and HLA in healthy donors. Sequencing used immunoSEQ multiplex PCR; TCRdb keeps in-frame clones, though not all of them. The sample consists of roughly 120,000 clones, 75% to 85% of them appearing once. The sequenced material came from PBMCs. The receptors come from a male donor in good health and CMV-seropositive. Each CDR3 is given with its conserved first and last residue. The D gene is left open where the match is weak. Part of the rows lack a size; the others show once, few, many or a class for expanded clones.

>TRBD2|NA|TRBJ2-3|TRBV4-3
TGCGCCAGCAGCCAAGTACTAGCGGGAGGGGGAGATACGCAGTATTTT
CASSQVLAGGGDTQYF
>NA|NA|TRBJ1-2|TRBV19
TGTGCCAGTAGTGCGACAGTGACGAACTATGGCTACACCTTC
CASSATVTNYGYTF
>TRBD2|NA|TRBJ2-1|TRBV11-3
TGTGCCAGCAGCTTAGGCCTAGCGGACCCTACCTACAATGAGCAGTTCTTC
CASSLGLADPTYNEQFF
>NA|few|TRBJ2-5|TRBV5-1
TGCGCCAGCAGCTTGGTGGGCCCCGGTGGGGAGACCCAGTACTTC
CASSLVGPGGETQYF
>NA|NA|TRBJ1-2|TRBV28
TGTGCCAGCAGTTTCGGTTTGGGCTACACCTTC
CASSFGLGYTF
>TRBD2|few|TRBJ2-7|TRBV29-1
TGCAGCGTTAGGTCAGATGGGGGAGGGCCTCACGAGCAGTACTTC
CSVRSDGGGPHEQYF
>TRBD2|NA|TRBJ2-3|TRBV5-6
TGTGCCAGCAGCCGACCCACTAGCGGCGCCACAGATACGCAGTATTTT
CASSRPTSGATDTQYF
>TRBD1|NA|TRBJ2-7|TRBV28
TGTGCCAGCTTAGACAGGGCGAAGCGACTAAACGAGCAGTACTTC
CASLDRAKRLNEQYF
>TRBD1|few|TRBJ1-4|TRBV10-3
TGTGCCATAGGGACAGGGGCTAATGAAAAACTGTTTTTT
CAIGTGANEKLFF
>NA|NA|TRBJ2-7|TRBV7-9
TGTGCCAGCAGCCGGAGCTCCTACGAGCAGTACTTC
CASSRSSYEQYF
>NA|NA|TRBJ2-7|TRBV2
TGTGCCAGCTTCCGAGGGGGCTACGAGCAGTACTTC
CASFRGGYEQYF
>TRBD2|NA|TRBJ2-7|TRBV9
TGTGCCAGCAGCGCCCGGACTAGCGGGAGTACACACGAGCAGTACTTC
CASSARTSGSTHEQYF
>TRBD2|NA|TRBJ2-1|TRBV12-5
TGTGCTAGTGGTTCCGTACTAGCGGGAGATCGAAGTGAGCAGTTCTTC
CASGSVLAGDRSEQFF
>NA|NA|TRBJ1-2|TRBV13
TGTGCCAGCAGCTTAGTAGCCCCCCCAGGGGAGAGAAACTATGGCTACACCTTC
CASSLVAPPGERNYGYTF
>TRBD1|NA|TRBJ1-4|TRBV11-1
TGTGCCAGCAGCCGACAGGGGAATGAAAAACTGTTTTTT
CASSRQGNEKLFF
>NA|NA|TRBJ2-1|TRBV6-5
TGTGCCAGCAGGGTATCCGGGACAAACCCGGGGAAGTTCTTC
CASRVSGTNPGKFF
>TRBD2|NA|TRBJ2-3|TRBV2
TGTGCCAGCAGTGAACGCGCGGGAGTTCCAGATACGCAGTATTTT
CASSERAGVPDTQYF
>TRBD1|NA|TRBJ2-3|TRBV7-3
TGTGCCAGCAGCCCTAACAGGGGGCGCACAGATACGCAGTATTTT
CASSPNRGRTDTQYF
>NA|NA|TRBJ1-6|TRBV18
TGTGCCAGCTCACCACGGGAGCCGATGAATTCACCCCTCCACTTT
CASSPREPMNSPLHF
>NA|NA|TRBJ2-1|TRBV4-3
TGCGCCAGCAGCCAAGATAGGAATAGCGAGTACAATGAGCAGTTCTTC
CASSQDRNSEYNEQFF
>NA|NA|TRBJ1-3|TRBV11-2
TGTGCCAGCAGCTTAGGTGGCCACACCGGAAACACCATATATTTT
CASSLGGHTGNTIYF
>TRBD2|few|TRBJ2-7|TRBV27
TGTGCCAGCAGTGTCGGGCTAGCGGTCTACGAGCAGTACTTC
CASSVGLAVYEQYF
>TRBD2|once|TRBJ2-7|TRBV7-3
TGTGCCAGCAGCCCGGGGGGAGGGGCCCACGAGCAGTACTTC
CASSPGGGAHEQYF
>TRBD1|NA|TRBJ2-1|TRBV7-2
TGTGCCAGCAGCTTAGCCGGGACAGGGGGCCTCAATGAGCAGTTCTTC
CASSLAGTGGLNEQFF
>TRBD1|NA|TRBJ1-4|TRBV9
TGTGCCAGCAGCGTAGGACAGGGCTTAAGTGAAAAACTGTTTTTT
CASSVGQGLSEKLFF
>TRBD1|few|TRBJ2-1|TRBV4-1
TGCGCCAGCAGCCAAGTCCACGGACAGGGTGGGCAGTTCTTC
CASSQVHGQGGQFF
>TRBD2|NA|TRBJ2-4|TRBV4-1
TGCGCCAGCAGCCAACCCACTAGCGGGAGGGCCAAAAACATTCAGTACTTC
CASSQPTSGRAKNIQYF
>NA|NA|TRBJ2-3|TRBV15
TGTGCCACCAGCAGAGCTCCTCGGGATACGCAGTATTTT
CATSRAPRDTQYF
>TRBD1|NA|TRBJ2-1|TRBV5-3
TGTGCCAGAAGCTTGCGGGACAGTCACTCCTACAATGAGCAGTTCTTC
CARSLRDSHSYNEQFF
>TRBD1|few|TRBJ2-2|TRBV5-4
TGTGCCAGCAGCCCGAACAGGGGGCGGACCGGGGAGCTGTTTTTT
CASSPNRGRTGELFF
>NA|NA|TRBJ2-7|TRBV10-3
TGTGCCATCGCTAGTCGGGACTCCTACGAGCAGTACTTC
CAIASRDSYEQYF
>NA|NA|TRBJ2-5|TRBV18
TGTGCCAGCTCAACAAGAGGGGGGGGAGAGACCCAGTACTTC
CASSTRGGGETQYF
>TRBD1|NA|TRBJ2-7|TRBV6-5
TGTGCCAGCAGTTACGGTAGCGAGGGGGCGGACGAGCAGTACTTC
CASSYGSEGADEQYF
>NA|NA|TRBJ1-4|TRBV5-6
TGTGCCAGCAGCTTGCGCCGGGGGGATGCCAATGAAAAACTGTTTTTT
CASSLRRGDANEKLFF
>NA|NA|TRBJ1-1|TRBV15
TGTGCCACCAGATCGGGCAAAGAGGGACACCAGAACACTGAAGCTTTCTTT
CATRSGKEGHQNTEAFF
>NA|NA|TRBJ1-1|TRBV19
TGTGCCAGTAGCTCCCCTGGGGGCCTTTACACTGAAGCTTTCTTT
CASSSPGGLYTEAFF
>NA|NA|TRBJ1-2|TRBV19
TGTGCCAGTAGTATTCTTCAGGGTGCGGAAAATAACTATGGCTACACCTTC
CASSILQGAENNYGYTF
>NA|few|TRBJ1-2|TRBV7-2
TGTGCCAGCAGCTTACAAGGGGCCAATAACTATGGCTACACCTTC
CASSLQGANNYGYTF
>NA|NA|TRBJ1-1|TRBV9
TGTGCCAGCAGCGTAGTCTGGAACACTGAAGCTTTCTTT
CASSVVWNTEAFF
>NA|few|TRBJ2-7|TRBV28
TGTGCCAGCAGTTTACACTACGAGCAGTACTTC
CASSLHYEQYF
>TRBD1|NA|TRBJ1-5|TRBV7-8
TGTGCCAGCAGCGGACAGGGTTTATGGGGCAATCAGCCCCAGCATTTT
CASSGQGLWGNQPQHF
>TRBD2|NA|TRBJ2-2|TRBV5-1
TGCGCCAGCAGCTTTGGCGTAGCGGGGGGAGTCGCGAACACCGGGGAGCTGTTTTTT
CASSFGVAGGVANTGELFF
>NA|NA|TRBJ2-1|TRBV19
TGTGCCAGTAGTATTTGGTTGGGGCAGGCGGGAAGTGGGAATGAGCAGTTCTTC
CASSIWLGQAGSGNEQFF
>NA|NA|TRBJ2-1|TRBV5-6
TGTGCCAGCAGCTTAGTAACCCTCGTGGTAGCCTACAATGAGCAGTTCTTC
CASSLVTLVVAYNEQFF
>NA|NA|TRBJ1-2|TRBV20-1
TGCAGTGGGGGGGACTATGGCTACACCTTC
CSGGDYGYTF
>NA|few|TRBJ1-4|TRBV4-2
TGTGCCAGCAGCCAAGAACAGGCTAATGAAAAACTGTTTTTT
CASSQEQANEKLFF